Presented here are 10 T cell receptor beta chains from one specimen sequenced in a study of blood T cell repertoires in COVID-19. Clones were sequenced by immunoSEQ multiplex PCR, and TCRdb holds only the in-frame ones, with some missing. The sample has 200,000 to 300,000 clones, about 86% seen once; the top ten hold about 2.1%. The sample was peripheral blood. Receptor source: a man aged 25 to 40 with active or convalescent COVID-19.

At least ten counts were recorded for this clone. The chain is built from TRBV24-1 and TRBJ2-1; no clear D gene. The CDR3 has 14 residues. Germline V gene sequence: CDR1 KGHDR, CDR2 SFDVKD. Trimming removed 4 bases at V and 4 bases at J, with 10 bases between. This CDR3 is CATSEGDHYNEQFF. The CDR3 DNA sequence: TGTGCCACCAGTGAGGGCGATCATTACAATGAGCAGTTCTTC.

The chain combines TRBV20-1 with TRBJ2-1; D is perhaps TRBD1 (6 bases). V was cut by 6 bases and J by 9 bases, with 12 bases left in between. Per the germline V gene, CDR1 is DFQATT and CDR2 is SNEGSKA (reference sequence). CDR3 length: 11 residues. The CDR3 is CSAKRTVEQFF. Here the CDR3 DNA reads TGCAGTGCCAAAAGGACAGTTGAGCAGTTCTTC.

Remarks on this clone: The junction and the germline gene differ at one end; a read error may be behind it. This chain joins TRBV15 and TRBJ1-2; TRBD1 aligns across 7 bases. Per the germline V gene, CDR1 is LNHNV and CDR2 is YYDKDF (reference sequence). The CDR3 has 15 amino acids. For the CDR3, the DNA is TGTGCCACCAGCGGAGATGACAGGGTAACTGATGGCTACACCTTC. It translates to CATSGDDRVTDGYTF.

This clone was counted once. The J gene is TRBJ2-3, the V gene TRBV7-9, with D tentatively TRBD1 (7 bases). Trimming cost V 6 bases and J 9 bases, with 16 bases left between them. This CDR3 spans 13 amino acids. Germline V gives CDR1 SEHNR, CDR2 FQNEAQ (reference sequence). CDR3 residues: CASSQGGTSTQYF. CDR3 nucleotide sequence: TGTGCCAGCAGTCAAGGGGGCACTAGCACGCAGTATTTT.

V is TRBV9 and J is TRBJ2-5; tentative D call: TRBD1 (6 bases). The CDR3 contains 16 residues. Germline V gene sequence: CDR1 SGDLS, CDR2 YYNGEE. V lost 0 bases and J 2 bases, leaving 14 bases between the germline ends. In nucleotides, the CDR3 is TGTGCCAGCAGCGTAGCTACAGGGCATGGGCAAGAGACCCAGTACTTC. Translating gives CASSVATGHGQETQYF.

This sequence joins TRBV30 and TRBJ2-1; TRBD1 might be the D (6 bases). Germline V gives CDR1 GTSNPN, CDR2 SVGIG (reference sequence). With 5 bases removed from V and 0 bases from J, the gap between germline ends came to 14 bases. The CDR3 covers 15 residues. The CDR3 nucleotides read TGTGCCTGGGACCGGGACACCGGCTCCTACAATGAGCAGTTCTTC. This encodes CAWDRDTGSYNEQFF.

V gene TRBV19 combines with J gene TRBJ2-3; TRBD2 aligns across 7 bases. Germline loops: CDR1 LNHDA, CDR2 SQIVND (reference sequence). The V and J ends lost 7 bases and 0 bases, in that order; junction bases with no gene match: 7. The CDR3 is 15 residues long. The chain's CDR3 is CASNQRGTSTDTQYF. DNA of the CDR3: TGTGCCAGTAATCAGCGGGGTACTAGCACAGATACGCAGTATTTT.

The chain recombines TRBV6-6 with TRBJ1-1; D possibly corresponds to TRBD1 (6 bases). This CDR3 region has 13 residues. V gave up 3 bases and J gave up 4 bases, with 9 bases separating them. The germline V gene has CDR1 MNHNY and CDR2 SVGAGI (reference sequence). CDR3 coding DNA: TGTGCCAGCAGTTATCAGGGGTGCACTGAAGCTTTCTTT. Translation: CASSYQGCTEAFF.

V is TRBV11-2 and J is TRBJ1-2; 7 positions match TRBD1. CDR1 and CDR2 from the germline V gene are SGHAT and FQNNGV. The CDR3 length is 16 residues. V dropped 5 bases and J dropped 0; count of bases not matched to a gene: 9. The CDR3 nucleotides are TGTGCCAGCAGCCCAACCCCGGGACAGACTAACTATGGCTACACCTTC. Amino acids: CASSPTPGQTNYGYTF.

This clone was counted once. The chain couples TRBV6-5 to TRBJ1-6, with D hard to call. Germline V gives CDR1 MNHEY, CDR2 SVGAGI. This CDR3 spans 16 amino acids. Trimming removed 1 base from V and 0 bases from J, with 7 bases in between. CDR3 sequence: CASSYLRSSYNSPLHF. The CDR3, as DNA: TGTGCCAGCAGTTACTTGAGAAGCTCCTATAATTCACCCCTCCACTTT.